Presented here are 2 T cell receptor beta chains from one specimen sequenced in a study of CD8 T cells in Susac syndrome. RNA was extracted with the RNeasy kit, and a quantity of about 0.45 to 1 ug was reverse transcribed using random hexamers. TCRdb analysed the immunoSEQ multiplex PCR reads with MiXCR anew, one entry per CDR3 protein. Of approximately 100,000 distinct CDR3 sequences in the sample, around 90% were seen once. The sequenced material came from CD4+ T cells from PBMCs. The receptor set was obtained from a human donor in good health.

Turning to this clonotype: The junction does not match germline at one end; this may be a read error. The rearrangement uses TRBV7-9 and TRBJ2-1, with 14 bases that match TRBD2. CDR3 size: 16 residues. CDR1 is SEHNR and CDR2 is FQNEAQ in the germline V gene (reference sequence). CDR3 loop: CASSLGLAGGRDEQFF. CDR3 bases: TGTGCCAGCAGTTTAGGACTAGCGGGAGGCCGGGATGAGCAGTTCTTC.

V is TRBV20-1 and J is TRBJ2-1; 10 positions agree with TRBD2. This CDR3 is 18 amino acids long. V was clipped by 6 bases and J by 7 bases; unmatched bases: 21. CDR1 is DFQATT, CDR2 SNEGSKA, per germline (reference sequence). The DNA of the CDR3 is TGCAGTGCCCAAGCAGCGCCTAGCGGGAGATTACGGGCGAATGAGCAGTTCTTC. The encoded protein is CSAQAAPSGRLRANEQFF.